The source of this T cell receptor (beta chain) is a study of blood T cells in healthy people across ages. Next came a second PCR, run for about 7 to 12 cycles, which used a sample-barcoded 5' primer along with a J-beta primer mix. MiXCR, run by TCRdb on the 5' RACE reads, gives a single entry per CDR3 protein. The profile shows some 370,000 distinct CDR3 sequences, approximately 47% of them singletons. This clonotype was observed a few times. The CDR3 is made up of 13 amino acids. Germline lookup yields CDR1 LNHNV and CDR2 YYDKDF (reference sequence). V gave up 0 bases and J gave up 6 bases, with 7 bases separating them.

The chain employs TRBV15 and TRBJ2-3, with D unresolved. The TCR originated in a man aged 55 to 69 in good health. Sequencing was carried out using blood. CDR3 sequence: CATSRDGLDTQYF. The CDR3 nucleotides read TGTGCCACCAGCAGAGATGGCCTGGATACGCAGTATTTT.